The 4 T cell receptor beta chains below all came from one sample that was sequenced in a study of cytomegalovirus exposure and HLA in healthy donors. The PCR was carried out with 60 Vbeta primers and 13 Jbeta primers. Profiled with immunoSEQ multiplex PCR; TCRdb holds only in-frame clones, not every one. The profile covers about 75,000 clones, with roughly 84% appearing a single time and 15% to 20% taken by the ten largest. The sequencing sample was made of PBMCs. These receptors were obtained from a man in his sixties or seventies in good health and CMV-seropositive.

The CDR3 here is CASSLRGNTEAFF. In DNA form, the CDR3 reads TGTGCCAGCAGTTTAAGAGGGAACACTGAAGCTTTCTTT. The chain combines TRBV27 with TRBJ1-1; no clear D gene. This CDR3 is built from 13 residues. V was clipped by 2 bases and J by 1 base, with 5 bases between them. Germline loops: CDR1 MNHEY, CDR2 SMNVEV (reference sequence).

This rearrangement joins TRBV5-6 to TRBJ2-5, with TRBD2 matching over 7 bases. J was trimmed by 2 bases and V by 4 bases; bases with no gene match: 5. Germline V gene data show CDR1 as SGHDT and CDR2 as YYEEEE. The CDR3 sequence is 14 residues long. As DNA, the CDR3 is TGTGCCAGCAGCCTGGGGGGGAGGCAAGAGACCCAGTACTTC. Its translation: CASSLGGRQETQYF. Supplemented by reference TRBV5-6 and TRBJ2-5, the full variable domain reads DAGVTQSPTHLIKTRGQQVTLRCSPKSGHDTVSWYQQALGQGPQFIFQYYEEEERQRGNFPDRFSGHQFPNYSSELNVNALLLGDSALYLCASSLGGRQETQYFGPGTRLLVL.

The rearrangement uses TRBV30 and TRBJ2-7; tentative D call: TRBD1 (5 bases). The length of the CDR3 is 13 residues. The V gene lost 3 bases and the J gene lost 2 bases, with 11 bases spanning the gap. Germline CDR1 reads GTSNPN; CDR2 reads SVGIG (reference sequence). The CDR3, as DNA: TGTGCCTGGAGAGACGACAGTCCCTACGAGCAGTACTTC. Its protein product is CAWRDDSPYEQYF.

The V and J genes are TRBV28 and TRBJ2-5; no clear D. The CDR3 spans 14 residues. CDR1 MDHEN and CDR2 SYDVKM come from the germline V gene. V was shortened by 4 bases and J by 1 base, with 10 bases between the two germline ends. The CDR3 DNA follows: TGTGCCAGCAGTTACGGAAACAGCCAAGAGACCCAGTACTTC. Translated: CASSYGNSQETQYF.